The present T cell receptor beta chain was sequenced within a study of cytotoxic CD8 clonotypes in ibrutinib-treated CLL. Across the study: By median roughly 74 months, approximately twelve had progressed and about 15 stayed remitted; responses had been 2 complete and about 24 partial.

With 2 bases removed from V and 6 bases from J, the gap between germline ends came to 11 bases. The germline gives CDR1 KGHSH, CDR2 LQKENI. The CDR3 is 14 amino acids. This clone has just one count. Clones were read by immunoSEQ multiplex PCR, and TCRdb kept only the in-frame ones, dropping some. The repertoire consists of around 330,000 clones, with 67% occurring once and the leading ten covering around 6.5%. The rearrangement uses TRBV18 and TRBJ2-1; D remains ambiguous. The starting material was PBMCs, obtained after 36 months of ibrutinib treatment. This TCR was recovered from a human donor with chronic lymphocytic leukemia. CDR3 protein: CASSPGRMGNEQFF. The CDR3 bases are TGTGCCAGCTCACCAGGGCGGATGGGCAATGAGCAGTTCTTC. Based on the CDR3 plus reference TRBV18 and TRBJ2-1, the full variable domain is NAGVMQNPRHLVRRRGQEARLRCSPMKGHSHVYWYRQLPEEGLKFMVYLQKENIIDESGMPKERFSAEFPKEGPSILRIQQVVRGDSAAYFCASSPGRMGNEQFFGPGTRLTVL.